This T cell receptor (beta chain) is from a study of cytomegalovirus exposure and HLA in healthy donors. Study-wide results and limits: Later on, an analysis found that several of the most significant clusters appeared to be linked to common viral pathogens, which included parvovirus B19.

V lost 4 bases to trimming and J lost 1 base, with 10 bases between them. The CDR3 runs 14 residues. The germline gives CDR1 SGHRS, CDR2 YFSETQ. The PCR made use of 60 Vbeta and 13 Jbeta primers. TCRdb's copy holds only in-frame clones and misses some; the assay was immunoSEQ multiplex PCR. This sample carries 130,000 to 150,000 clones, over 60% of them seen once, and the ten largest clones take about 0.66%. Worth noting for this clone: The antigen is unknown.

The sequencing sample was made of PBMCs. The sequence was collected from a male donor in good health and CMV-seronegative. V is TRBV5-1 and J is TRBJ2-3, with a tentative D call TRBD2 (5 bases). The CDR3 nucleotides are TGCGCCAGCAGCGGGCTAGCCGGCACAGATACGCAGTATTTT. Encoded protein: CASSGLAGTDTQYF.